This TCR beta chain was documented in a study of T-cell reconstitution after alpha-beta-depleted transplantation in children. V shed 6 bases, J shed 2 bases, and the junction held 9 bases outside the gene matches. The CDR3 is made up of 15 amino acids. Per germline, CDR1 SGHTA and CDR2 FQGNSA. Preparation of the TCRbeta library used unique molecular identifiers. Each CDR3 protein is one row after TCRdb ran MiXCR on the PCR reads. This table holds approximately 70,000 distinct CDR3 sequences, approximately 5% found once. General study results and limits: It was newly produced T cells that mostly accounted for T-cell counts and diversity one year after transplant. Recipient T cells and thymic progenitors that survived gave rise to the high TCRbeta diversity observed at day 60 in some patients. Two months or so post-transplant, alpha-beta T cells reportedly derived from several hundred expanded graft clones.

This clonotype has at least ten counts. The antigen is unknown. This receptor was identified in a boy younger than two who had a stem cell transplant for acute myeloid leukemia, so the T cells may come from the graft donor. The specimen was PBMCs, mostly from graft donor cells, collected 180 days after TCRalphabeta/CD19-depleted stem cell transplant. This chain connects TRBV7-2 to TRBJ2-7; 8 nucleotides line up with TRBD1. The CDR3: CASRGPGQGPYEQYF. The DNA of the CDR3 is TGTGCCAGCAGGGGGCCCGGACAGGGACCCTACGAGCAGTACTTC.